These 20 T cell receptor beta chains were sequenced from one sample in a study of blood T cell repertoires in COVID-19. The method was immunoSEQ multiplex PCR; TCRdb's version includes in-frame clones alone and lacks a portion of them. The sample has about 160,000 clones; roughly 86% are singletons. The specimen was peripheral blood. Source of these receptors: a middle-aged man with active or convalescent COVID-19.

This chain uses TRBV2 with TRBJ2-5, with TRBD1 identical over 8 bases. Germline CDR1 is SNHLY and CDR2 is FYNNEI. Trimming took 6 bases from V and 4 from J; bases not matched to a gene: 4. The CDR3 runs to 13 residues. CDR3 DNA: TGTGCCAGCAGAAGGACAGGGCCAGAGACCCAGTACTTC. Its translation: CASRRTGPETQYF.

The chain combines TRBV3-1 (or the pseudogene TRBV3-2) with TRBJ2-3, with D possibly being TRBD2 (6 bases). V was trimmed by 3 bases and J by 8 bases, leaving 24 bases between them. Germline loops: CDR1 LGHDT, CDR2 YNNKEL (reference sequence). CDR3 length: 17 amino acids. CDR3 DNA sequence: TGTGCCAGCAGCCACCCCTCGGGCGGGGCGACACAAGGTACGCAGTATTTT. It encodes CASSHPSGGATQGTQYF.

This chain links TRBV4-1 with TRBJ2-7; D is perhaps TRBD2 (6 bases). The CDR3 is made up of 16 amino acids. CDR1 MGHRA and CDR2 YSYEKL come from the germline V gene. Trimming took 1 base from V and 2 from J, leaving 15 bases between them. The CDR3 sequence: CASSQVWGEAAYEQYF. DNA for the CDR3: TGCGCCAGCAGCCAAGTTTGGGGGGAGGCCGCCTACGAGCAGTACTTC.

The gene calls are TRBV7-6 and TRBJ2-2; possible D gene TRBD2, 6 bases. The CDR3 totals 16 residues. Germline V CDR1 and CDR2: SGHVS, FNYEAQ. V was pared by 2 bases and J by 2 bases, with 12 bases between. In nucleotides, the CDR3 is TGTGCCAGCAGCTTACTGGCTAGCGAAAACACCGGGGAGCTGTTTTTT. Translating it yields CASSLLASENTGELFF.

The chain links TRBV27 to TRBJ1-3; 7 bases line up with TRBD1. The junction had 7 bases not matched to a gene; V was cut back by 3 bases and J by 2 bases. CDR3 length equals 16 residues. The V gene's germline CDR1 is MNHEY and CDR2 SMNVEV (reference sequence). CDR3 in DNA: TGTGCCAGCAGTTTGACAGGGAGGCATCCTGGAAACACCATATATTTT. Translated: CASSLTGRHPGNTIYF.

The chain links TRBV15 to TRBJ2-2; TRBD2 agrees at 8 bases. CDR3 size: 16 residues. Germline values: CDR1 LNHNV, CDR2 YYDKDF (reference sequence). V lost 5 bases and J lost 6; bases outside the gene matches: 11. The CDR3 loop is CATSPGGGRGAGELFF. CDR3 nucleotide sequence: TGTGCCACCAGCCCCGGGGGGGGGCGCGGGGCCGGGGAGCTGTTTTTT.

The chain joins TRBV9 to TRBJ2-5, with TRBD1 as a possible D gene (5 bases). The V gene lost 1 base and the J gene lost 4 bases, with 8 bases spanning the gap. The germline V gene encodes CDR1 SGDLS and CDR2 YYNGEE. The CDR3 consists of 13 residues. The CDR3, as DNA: TGTGCCAGCAGCGTAAATACAGGAGAGACCCAGTACTTC. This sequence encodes CASSVNTGETQYF.

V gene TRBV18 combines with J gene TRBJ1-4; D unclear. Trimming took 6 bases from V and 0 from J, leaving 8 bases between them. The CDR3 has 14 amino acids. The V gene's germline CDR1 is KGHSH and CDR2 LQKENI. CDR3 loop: CASSLFATNEKLFF. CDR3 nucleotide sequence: TGTGCCAGCTCGCTATTTGCAACTAATGAAAAACTGTTTTTT.

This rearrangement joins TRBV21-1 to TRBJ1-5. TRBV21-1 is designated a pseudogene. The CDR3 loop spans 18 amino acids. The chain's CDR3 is CASSNWGTWWNSNQPQHF. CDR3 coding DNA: TGTGCCAGCAGCAACTGGGGGACTTGGTGGAATAGCAATCAGCCCCAGCATTTT.

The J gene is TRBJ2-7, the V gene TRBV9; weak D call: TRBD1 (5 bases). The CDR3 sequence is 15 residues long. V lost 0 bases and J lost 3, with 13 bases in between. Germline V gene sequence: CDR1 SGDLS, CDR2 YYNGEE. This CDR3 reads CASSVGGGSGYEQYF. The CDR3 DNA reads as TGTGCCAGCAGCGTAGGGGGCGGATCAGGCTACGAGCAGTACTTC.

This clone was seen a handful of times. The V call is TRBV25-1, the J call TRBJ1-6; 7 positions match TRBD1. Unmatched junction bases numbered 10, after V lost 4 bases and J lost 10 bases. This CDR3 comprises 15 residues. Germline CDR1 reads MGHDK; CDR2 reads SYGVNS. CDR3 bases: TGTGCCAGCAGTGCGACGACAGGGAATTTGTCACCCCTCCACTTT. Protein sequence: CASSATTGNLSPLHF.

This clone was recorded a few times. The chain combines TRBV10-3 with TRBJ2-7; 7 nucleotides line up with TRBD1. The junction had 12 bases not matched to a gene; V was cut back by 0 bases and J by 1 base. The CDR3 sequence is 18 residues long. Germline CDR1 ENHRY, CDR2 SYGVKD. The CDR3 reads CAISESQLRKQGSYEQYF. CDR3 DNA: TGTGCCATCAGTGAGTCCCAGTTGAGGAAACAGGGGTCCTACGAGCAGTACTTC.

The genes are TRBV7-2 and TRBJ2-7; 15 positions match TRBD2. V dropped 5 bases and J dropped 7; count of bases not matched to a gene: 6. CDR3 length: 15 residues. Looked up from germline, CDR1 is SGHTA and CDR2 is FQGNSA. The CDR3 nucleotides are TGTGCCAGCAGCACAGGGACTAGCGGGGGGCCGGAGCAGTACTTC. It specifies CASSTGTSGGPEQYF. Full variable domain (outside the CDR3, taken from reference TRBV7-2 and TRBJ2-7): GAGVSQSPSNKVTEKGKDVELRCDPISGHTALYWYRQSLGQGLEFLIYFQGNSAPDKSGLPSDRFSAERTGGSVSTLTIQRTQQEDSAVYLCASSTGTSGGPEQYFGPGTRLTVT.

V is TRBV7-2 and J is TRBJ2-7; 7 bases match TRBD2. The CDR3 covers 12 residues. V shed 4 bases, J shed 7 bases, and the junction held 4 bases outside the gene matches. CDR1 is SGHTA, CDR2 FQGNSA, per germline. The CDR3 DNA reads TGTGCCAGCAGCTCGCCCGGGAGGGAGCAGTACTTC. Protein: CASSSPGREQYF.

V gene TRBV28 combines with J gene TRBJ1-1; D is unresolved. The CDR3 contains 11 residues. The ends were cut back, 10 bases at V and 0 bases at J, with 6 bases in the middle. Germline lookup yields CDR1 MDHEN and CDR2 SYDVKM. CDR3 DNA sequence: TGTGCCACTACCATGAACACTGAAGCTTTCTTT. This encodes CATTMNTEAFF.

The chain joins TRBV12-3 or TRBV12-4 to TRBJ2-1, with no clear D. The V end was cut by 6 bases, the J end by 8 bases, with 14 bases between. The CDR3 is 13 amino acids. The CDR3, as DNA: TGTGCCAGCAGGATATTAGCAGTGGATGAGCAGTTCTTC. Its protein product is CASRILAVDEQFF.

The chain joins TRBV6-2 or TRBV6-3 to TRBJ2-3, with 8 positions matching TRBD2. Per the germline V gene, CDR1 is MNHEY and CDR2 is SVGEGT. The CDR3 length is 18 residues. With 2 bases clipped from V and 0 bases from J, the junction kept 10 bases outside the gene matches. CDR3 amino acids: CASSYVAGGHTSTDTQYF. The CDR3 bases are TGTGCCAGCAGTTACGTGGCGGGGGGACACACTAGCACAGATACGCAGTATTTT.

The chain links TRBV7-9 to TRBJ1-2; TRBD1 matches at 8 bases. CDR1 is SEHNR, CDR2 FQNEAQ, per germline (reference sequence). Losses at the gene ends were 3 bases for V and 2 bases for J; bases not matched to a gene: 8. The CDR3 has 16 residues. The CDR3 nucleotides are TGTGCCAGCAGCTTCCGGACAGGGACAATGAACTATGGCTACACCTTC. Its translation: CASSFRTGTMNYGYTF.

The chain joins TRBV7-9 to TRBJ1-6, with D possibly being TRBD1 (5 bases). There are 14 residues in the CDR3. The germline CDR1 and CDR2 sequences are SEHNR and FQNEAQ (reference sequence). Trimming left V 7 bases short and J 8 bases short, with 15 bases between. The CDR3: CASNRAGVDSPLHF. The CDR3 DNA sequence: TGTGCCAGCAATCGGGCGGGGGTTGATTCACCCCTCCACTTT.

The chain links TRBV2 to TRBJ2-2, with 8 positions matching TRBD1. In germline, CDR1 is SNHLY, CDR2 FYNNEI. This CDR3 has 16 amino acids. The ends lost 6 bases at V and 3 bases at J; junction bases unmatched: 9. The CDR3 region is CASRAPGQGDTGELFF. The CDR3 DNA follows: TGTGCCAGCAGGGCCCCCGGACAGGGAGACACCGGGGAGCTGTTTTTT.